Listed below are T cell receptor beta chains from one sample, sequenced in a study of cytomegalovirus exposure and HLA in healthy donors. TCRdb's copy holds only in-frame clones and misses some; the assay was immunoSEQ multiplex PCR. In total, the table holds about 130,000 clones. The sequencing input was PBMCs. The receptors here all came from a woman aged 55-70 years in good health and CMV-seronegative. Both conserved end residues are part of each CDR3. D genes are given only for firm matches.

cdr3_nt,cdr3_aa,d_call,v_call,j_call
TGTGCCAGCAGTCGGACTAGCGGGGGTTCGGATGAGCAGTTCTTC,CASSRTSGGSDEQFF,TRBD2,TRBV2,TRBJ2-1
TGTGCCAGCAGCTCCCGGGGGGGAGCTCAAGAGACCCAGTACTTC,CASSSRGGAQETQYF,TRBD2,TRBV5-4,TRBJ2-5
TGTGCCAGCAGCCCCCGAGACAGGGGTCCGTCCGGCTACACCTTC,CASSPRDRGPSGYTF,TRBD1,TRBV7-8,TRBJ1-2
TGTGCCAGCAGCAAGAGACAGAGGAACACTGAAGCTTTCTTT,CASSKRQRNTEAFF,NA,TRBV9,TRBJ1-1
TGTGCCAGCAGTTTAAGGCTAGCGGGACTCTTGGGCACAGATACGCAGTATTTT,CASSLRLAGLLGTDTQYF,TRBD2,TRBV27,TRBJ2-3
TGTGCCAGCAGTCCCCTGGGGAGGGGGACGGCCGGGGAGCTGTTTTTT,CASSPLGRGTAGELFF,NA,TRBV6-6,TRBJ2-2
TGTGCCAGCAGCTTGGCCCGTCTACAGTACCCTGGCTACACCTTC,CASSLARLQYPGYTF,NA,TRBV5-6,TRBJ1-2
TGTGCCAGCAGTTTACACCATCCAGAGGGCGATAGAGCTTTCTTT,CASSLHHPEGDRAFF,NA,TRBV28,TRBJ1-1
TGTGCCAGCAGCCAAGATATAGGACTGAACACCGGGGAGCTGTTTTTT,CASSQDIGLNTGELFF,NA,TRBV14,TRBJ2-2
TGTGCCACCCAGGGGACGAGGAACACTGAAGCTTTCTTT,CATQGTRNTEAFF,NA,TRBV15,TRBJ1-1
TGTGCCAGCAGCGGCGGGACAGGGGTTTACCAAGAGACCCAGTACTTC,CASSGGTGVYQETQYF,TRBD1,TRBV9,TRBJ2-5
TGTGCCAGTAACCCGGGACAGAGGTATCAGCCCCAGCATTTT,CASNPGQRYQPQHF,TRBD1,TRBV19,TRBJ1-5
TGTGCCTGGAGTGTATCCGGTTCGGGAAACACCATATATTTT,CAWSVSGSGNTIYF,NA,TRBV30,TRBJ1-3
TGCGCCAGCAGCCCCAAGAGGGCAGATTATAGCAATCAGCCCCAGCATTTT,CASSPKRADYSNQPQHF,NA,TRBV4-1,TRBJ1-5
TGTGCCAGCGGGAGCGGGGGCCGAAACCTCAATCAGCCCCAGCATTTT,CASGSGGRNLNQPQHF,NA,TRBV2,TRBJ1-5
TGCGCCAGCAGCCCAAGGAACGGCGGGGGGAATCAAGAGACCCAGTACTTC,CASSPRNGGGNQETQYF,TRBD2,TRBV4-1,TRBJ2-5
TGTGCCAGTAGTATCGACGCCGGGGAGGGCGAGCAGTACTTC,CASSIDAGEGEQYF,TRBD2,TRBV19,TRBJ2-7
TGCGCCAGCAGGAAACAGGGGGATACTGAAGCTTTCTTT,CASRKQGDTEAFF,TRBD1,TRBV10-2,TRBJ1-1
TGCGCCAGCAGCCCGCGGGGCTGGAACACCGGGGAGCTGTTTTTT,CASSPRGWNTGELFF,NA,TRBV5-1,TRBJ2-2
TGCGCCAGCAGCTTCCAGACAGGGTTGGACACCGGGGAGCTGTTTTTT,CASSFQTGLDTGELFF,TRBD1,TRBV5-1,TRBJ2-2
TGTGCCAGCAGTGCCCGAGCCCTCAATCAGCCCCAGCATTTT,CASSARALNQPQHF,NA,TRBV2,TRBJ1-5
TGTGCCAGTCGTCGGGGGGCTGTCCCTGAAGCTTTCTTT,CASRRGAVPEAFF,NA,TRBV6-1,TRBJ1-1
TGTGCCAGCAGCGTAGGAACAGGGAGCTCCTACGAGCAGTACTTC,CASSVGTGSSYEQYF,NA,TRBV5-5,TRBJ2-7